This entry is about one T cell receptor (beta chain). Looked up from germline, CDR1 is MDHEN and CDR2 is SYDVKM. Trimming shortened V by 1 base and J by 6 bases, and 8 bases separated the two germline ends. The CDR3 has 13 residues. The source of the sample is a study of control samples from healthy donors and cancer patients. Sequenced by immunoSEQ multiplex PCR; TCRdb stores in-frame clones only, minus some. Of 150,000 to 200,000 clones listed, roughly 91% are singletons. The material sequenced was blood. This sequence was found in a woman aged 30 to 39 in good health. J is TRBJ2-3 and V is TRBV28; D not certain. CDR3 residues: CASSLSARDTQYF. The CDR3 DNA sequence: TGTGCCAGCAGTTTATCGGCGAGGGATACGCAGTATTTT.